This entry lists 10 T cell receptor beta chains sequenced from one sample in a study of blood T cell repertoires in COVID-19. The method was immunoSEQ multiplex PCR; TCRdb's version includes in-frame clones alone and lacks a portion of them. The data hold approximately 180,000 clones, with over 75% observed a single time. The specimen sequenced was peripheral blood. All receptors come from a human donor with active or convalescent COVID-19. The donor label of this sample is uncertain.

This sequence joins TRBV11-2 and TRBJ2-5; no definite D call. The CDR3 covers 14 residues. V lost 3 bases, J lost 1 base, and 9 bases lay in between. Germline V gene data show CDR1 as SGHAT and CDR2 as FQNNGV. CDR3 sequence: CASSFFIAQETQYF. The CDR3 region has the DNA TGTGCCAGCAGCTTCTTTATAGCCCAAGAGACCCAGTACTTC.

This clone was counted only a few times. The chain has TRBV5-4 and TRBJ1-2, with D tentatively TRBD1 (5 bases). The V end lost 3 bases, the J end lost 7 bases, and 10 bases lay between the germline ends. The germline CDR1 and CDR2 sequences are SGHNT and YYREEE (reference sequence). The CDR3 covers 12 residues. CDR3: CASSWGEIGYTF. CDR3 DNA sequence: TGTGCCAGCAGCTGGGGGGAGATTGGCTACACCTTC.

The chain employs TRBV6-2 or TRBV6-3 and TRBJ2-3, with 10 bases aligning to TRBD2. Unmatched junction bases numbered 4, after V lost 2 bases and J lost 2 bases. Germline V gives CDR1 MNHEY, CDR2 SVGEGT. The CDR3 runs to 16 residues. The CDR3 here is CASSYTSGEPTDTQYF. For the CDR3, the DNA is TGTGCCAGCAGTTACACTAGCGGGGAACCCACAGATACGCAGTATTTT.

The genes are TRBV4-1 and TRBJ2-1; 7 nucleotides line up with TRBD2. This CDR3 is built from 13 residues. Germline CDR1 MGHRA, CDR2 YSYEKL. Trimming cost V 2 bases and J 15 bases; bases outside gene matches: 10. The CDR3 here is CASSQPGGSLLFF. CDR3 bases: TGCGCCAGCAGCCAACCCGGCGGGAGTCTCCTGTTCTTC.

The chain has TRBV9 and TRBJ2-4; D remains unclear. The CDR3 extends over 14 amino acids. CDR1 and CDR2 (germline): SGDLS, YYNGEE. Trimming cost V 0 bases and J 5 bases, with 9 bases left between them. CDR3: CASSVEPNQNIQYF. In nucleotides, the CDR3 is TGTGCCAGCAGCGTAGAGCCTAACCAAAACATTCAGTACTTC.

The CDR3 region has the DNA TGTGCCAGCAGCGTCACCGGGACTAGCGGGGTCCCTCGTCGAGATACGCAGTATTTT. Residues: CASSVTGTSGVPRRDTQYF. The chain has TRBV9 and TRBJ2-3; TRBD2 aligns across 13 bases. The V gene's germline CDR1 is SGDLS and CDR2 YYNGEE. The CDR3 has 19 residues. V gave up 2 bases and J gave up 5 bases; unmatched junction bases: 14. Full variable domain (remainder filled in from reference TRBV9 and TRBJ2-3): DSGVTQTPKHLITATGQRVTLRCSPRSGDLSVYWYQQSLDQGLQFLIQYYNGEERAKGNILERFSAQQFPDLHSELNLSSLELGDSALYFCASSVTGTSGVPRRDTQYFGPGTRLTVL.

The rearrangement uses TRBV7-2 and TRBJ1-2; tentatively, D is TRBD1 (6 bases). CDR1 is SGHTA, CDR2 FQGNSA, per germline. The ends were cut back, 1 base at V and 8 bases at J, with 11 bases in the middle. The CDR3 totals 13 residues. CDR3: CASSLGTGNGYTF. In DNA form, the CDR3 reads TGTGCCAGCAGCTTAGGTACAGGGAACGGCTACACCTTC. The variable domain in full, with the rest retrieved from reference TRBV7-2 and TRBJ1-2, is GAGVSQSPSNKVTEKGKDVELRCDPISGHTALYWYRQSLGQGLEFLIYFQGNSAPDKSGLPSDRFSAERTGGSVSTLTIQRTQQEDSAVYLCASSLGTGNGYTFGSGTRLTVV.

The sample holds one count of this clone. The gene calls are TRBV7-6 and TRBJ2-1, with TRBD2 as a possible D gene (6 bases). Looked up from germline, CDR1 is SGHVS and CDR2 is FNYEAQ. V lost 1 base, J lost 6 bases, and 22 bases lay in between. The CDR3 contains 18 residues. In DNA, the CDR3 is TGTGCCAGCAGCTTAGATGCTAGCGCGACGCTCTTAGGCAATGAGCAGTTCTTC. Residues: CASSLDASATLLGNEQFF. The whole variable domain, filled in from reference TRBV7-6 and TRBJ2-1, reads GAGVSQSPRYKVTKRGQDVALRCDPISGHVSLYWYRQALGQGPEFLTYFNYEAQQDKSGLPNDRFSAERPEGSISTLTIQRTEQRDSAMYRCASSLDASATLLGNEQFFGPGTRLTVL.

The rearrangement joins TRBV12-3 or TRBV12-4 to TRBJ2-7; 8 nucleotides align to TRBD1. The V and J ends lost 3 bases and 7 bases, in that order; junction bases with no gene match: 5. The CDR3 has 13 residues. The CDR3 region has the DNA TGTGCCAGCAGTTTTCAGGGGGCGCGGGAGCAGTACTTC. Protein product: CASSFQGAREQYF.

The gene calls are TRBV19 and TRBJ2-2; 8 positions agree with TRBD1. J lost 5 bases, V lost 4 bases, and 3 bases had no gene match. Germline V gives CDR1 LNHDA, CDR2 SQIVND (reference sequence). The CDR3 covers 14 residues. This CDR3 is CASSKDRVTGELFF. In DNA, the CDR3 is TGTGCCAGTAGTAAGGACAGGGTGACCGGGGAGCTGTTTTTT.